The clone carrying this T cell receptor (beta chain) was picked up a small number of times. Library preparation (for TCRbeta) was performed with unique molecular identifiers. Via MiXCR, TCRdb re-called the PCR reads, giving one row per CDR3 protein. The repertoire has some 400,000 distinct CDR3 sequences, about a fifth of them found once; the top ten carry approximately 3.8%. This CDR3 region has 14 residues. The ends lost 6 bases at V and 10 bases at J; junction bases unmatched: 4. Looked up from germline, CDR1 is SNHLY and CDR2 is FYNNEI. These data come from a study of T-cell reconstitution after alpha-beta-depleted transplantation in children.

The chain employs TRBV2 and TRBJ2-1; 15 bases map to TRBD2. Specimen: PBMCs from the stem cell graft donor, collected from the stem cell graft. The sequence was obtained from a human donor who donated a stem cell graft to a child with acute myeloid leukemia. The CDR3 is CASSSGTSGREQFF. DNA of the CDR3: TGTGCCAGCAGCTCCGGGACTAGCGGGAGGGAGCAGTTCTTC.